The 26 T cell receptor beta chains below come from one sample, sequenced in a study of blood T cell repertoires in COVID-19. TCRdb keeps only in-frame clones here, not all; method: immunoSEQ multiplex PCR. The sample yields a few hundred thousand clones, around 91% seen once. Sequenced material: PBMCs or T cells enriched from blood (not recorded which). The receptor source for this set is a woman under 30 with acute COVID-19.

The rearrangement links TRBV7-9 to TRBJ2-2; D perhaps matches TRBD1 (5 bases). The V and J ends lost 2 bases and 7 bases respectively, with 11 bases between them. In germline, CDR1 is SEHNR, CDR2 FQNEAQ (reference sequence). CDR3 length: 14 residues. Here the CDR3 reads CASSLLDRDGELFF. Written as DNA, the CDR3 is TGTGCCAGCAGCTTACTAGACAGAGACGGGGAGCTGTTTTTT.

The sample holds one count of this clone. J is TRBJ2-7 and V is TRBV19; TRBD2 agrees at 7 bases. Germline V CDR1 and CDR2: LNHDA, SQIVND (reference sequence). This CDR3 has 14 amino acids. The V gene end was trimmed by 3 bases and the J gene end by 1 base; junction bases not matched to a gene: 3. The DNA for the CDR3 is TGTGCCAGTAGTATTCGAGCGGGATCCTACGAGCAGTACTTC. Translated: CASSIRAGSYEQYF.

The CDR3 spells CASSTPGTYNEQFF. CDR3 DNA: TGTGCCAGTAGTACCCCTGGGACTTACAATGAGCAGTTCTTC. The chain joins TRBV19 to TRBJ2-1; a weak D match, TRBD2 (6 bases). Germline assignment: CDR1 LNHDA and CDR2 SQIVND (reference sequence). Deletions cut 4 bases from V and 4 bases from J, with 11 bases between. The CDR3 runs to 14 residues.

The CDR3 DNA reads TGTGCCAGCAGCTTAGTCGGAGACAAAAACATTCAGTACTTC. Protein sequence: CASSLVGDKNIQYF. The chain recombines TRBV7-2 with TRBJ2-4, with D unresolved. The V end lost 1 base, the J end lost 3 bases, and 7 bases lay between the germline ends. The V gene's germline CDR1 is SGHTA and CDR2 FQGNSA. This CDR3 comprises 14 residues.

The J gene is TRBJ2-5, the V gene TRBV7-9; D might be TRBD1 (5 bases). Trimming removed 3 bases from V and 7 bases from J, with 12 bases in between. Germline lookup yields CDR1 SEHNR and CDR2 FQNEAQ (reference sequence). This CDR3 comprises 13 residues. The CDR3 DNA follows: TGTGCCAGCAGCTTTAAGGGGCGAGGGACCCAGTACTTC. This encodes CASSFKGRGTQYF.

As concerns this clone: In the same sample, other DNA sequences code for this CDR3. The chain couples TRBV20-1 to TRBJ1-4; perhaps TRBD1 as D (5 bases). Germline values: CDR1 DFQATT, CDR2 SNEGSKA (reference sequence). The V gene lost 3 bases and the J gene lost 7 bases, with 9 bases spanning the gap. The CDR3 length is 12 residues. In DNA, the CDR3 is TGCAGTGCTAGTAGTAGGGGTGAAAAACTGTTTTTT. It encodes CSASSRGEKLFF.

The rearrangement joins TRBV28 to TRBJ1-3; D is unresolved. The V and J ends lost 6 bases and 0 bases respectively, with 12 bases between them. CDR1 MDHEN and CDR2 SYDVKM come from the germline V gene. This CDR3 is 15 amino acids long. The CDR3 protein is CASSLDSFSGNTIYF. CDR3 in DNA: TGTGCCAGCAGCCTCGACTCGTTCTCTGGAAACACCATATATTTT.

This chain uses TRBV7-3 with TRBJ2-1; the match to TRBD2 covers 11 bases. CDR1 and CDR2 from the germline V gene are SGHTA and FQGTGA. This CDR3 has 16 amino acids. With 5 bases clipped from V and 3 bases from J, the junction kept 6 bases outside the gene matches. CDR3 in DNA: TGTGCCAGCAGCGTTACAGGGACTAGCGGCTACAATGAGCAGTTCTTC. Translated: CASSVTGTSGYNEQFF.

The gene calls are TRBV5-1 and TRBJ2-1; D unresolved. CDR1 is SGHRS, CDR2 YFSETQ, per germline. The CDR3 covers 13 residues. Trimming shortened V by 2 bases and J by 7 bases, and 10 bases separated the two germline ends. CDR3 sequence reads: CASSFGTGNEQFF. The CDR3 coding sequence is TGCGCCAGCAGCTTCGGAACCGGGAATGAGCAGTTCTTC. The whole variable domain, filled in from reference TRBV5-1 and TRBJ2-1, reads KAGVTQTPRYLIKTRGQQVTLSCSPISGHRSVSWYQQTPGQGLQFLFEYFSETQRNKGNFPGRFSGRQFSNSRSEMNVSTLELGDSALYLCASSFGTGNEQFFGPGTRLTVL.

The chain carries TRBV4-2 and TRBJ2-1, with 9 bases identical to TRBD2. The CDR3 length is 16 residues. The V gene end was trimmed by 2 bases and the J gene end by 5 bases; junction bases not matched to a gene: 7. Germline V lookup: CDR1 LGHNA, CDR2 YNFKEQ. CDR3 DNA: TGTGCCAGCAGCCAACTCTCGCGGGAGGGGAACAATGAGCAGTTCTTC. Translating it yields CASSQLSREGNNEQFF.

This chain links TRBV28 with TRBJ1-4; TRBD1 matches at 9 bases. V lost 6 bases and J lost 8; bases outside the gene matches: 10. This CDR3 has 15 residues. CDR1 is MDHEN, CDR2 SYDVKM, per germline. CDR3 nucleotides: TGTGCCAGCAGGTCCTCCGGGACAGGGAACGAAAAACTGTTTTTT. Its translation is CASRSSGTGNEKLFF.

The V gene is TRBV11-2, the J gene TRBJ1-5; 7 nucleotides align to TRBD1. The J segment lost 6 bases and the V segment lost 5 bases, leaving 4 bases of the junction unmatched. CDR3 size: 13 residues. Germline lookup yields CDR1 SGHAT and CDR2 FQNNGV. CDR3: CASSLTGRQPQHF. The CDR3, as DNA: TGTGCCAGCAGCCTGACAGGGCGTCAGCCCCAGCATTTT.

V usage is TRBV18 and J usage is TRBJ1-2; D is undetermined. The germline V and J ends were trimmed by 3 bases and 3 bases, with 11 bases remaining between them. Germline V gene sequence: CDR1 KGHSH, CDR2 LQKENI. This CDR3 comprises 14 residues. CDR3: CASSPTEAHYGYTF. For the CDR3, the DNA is TGTGCCAGCTCACCTACCGAGGCTCACTATGGCTACACCTTC.

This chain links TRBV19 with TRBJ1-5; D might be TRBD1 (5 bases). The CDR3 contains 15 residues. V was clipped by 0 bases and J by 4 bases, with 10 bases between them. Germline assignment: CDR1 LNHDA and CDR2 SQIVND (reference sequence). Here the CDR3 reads CASSIDLQANQPQHF. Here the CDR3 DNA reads TGTGCCAGTAGTATAGATCTACAGGCGAATCAGCCCCAGCATTTT.

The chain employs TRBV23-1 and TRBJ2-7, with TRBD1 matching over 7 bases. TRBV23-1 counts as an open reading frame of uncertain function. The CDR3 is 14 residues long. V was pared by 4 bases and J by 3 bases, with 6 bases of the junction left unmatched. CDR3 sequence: CASSLKTGRYEQYF. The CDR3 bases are TGCGCCAGCAGTCTGAAGACAGGGCGCTACGAGCAGTACTTC.

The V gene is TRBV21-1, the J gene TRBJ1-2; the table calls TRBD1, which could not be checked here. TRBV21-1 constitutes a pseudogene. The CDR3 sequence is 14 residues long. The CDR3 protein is CASSQDLVNYGYTF. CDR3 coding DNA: TGTGCCAGCTCACAGGATCTAGTCAACTATGGCTACACCTTC.

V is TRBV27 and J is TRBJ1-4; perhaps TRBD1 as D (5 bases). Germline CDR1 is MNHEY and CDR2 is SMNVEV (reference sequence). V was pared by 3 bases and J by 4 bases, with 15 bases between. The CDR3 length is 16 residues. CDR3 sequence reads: CASSFSGGVINEKLFF. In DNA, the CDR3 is TGTGCCAGCAGTTTCAGTGGAGGGGTTATTAATGAAAAACTGTTTTTT.

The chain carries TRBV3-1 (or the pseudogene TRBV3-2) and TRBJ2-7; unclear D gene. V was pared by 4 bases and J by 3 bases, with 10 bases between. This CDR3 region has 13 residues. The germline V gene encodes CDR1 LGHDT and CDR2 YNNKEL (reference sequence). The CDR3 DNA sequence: TGTGCCAGCAGCCCCTCCGCAGGCTACGAGCAGTACTTC. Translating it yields CASSPSAGYEQYF.

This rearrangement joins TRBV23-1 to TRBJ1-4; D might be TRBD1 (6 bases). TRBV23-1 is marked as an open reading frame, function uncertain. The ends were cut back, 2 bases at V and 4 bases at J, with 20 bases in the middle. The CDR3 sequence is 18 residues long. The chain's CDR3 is CASSQPLQGVFFNEKLFF. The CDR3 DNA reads TGCGCCAGCAGTCAACCCCTACAGGGAGTCTTCTTTAATGAAAAACTGTTTTTT.

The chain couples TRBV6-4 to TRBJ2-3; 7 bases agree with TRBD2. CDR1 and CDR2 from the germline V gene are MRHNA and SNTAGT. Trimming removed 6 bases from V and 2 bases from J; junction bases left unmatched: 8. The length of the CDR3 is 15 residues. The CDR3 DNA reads TGTGCCAGCAGCCCCTCCGCGGGGGACACAGATACGCAGTATTTT. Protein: CASSPSAGDTDTQYF.

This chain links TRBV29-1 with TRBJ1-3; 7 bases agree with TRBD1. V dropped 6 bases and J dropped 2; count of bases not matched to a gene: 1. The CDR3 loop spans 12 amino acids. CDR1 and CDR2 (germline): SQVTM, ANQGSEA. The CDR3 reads CSVGQAGNTIYF. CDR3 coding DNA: TGCAGCGTCGGACAGGCTGGAAACACCATATATTTT.

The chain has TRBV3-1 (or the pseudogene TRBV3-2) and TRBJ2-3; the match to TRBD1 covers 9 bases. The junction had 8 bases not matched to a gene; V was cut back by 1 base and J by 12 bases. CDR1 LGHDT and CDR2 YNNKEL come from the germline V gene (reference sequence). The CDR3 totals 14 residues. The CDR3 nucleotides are TGTGCCAGCAGCCAAGCCGGGACAGGGCCTACTCAGTATTTT. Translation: CASSQAGTGPTQYF.

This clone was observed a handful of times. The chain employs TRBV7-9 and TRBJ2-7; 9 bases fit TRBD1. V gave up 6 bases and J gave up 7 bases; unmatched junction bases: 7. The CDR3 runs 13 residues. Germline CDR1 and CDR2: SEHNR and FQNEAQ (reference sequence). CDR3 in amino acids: CASSSPGQGEQYF. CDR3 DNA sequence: TGTGCCAGCAGTAGCCCAGGACAGGGGGAGCAGTACTTC.

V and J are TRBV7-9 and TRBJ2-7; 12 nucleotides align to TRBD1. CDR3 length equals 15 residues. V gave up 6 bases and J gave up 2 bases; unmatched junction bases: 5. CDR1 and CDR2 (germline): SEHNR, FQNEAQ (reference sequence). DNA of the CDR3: TGTGCCAGCAGGAGGGGACAGGGGGCCGCCTACGAGCAGTACTTC. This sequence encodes CASRRGQGAAYEQYF.

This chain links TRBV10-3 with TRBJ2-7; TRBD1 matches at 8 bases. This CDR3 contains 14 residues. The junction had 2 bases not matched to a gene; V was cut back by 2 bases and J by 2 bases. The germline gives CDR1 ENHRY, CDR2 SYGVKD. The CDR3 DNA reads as TGTGCCATCAGTGAGGGACAGGGAACCTACGAGCAGTACTTC. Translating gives CAISEGQGTYEQYF.

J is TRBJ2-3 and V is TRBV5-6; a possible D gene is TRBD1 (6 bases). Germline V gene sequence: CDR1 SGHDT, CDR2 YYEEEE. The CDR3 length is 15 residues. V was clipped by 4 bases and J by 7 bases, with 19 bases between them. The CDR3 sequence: CASSPRGGRRNTQYF. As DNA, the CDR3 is TGTGCCAGCAGCCCCCGTGGGGGCCGTAGGAATACGCAGTATTTT.